Here is one TCR beta chain with its context. Its antigen is unidentified. This specimen comes from a study of vaccination and CD4 T cells after COVID-19. About the study: Spike peptides, overlapping and drawn from SARS-CoV-2, HCoV-NL63, HCoV-OC43 and HCoV-229E, were used to stimulate cells. Control wells got either CEFX epitopes, HIV-1 Nef peptides, or no peptide at all.

An Oncomine TCR Beta short-read assay was used to sequence the DNA from cultured CD4+ T cells. From cultured CD4+ T cells, genomic DNA was extracted. TCRdb re-analysed the PCR reads in MiXCR, keeping a single row per CDR3 protein. Among roughly 11,000 distinct CDR3 sequences listed, approximately 52% were seen once. The CDR3 covers 15 residues. Germline CDR1 and CDR2: SGHNT and YENEEA. V shed 5 bases, J shed 3 bases, and the junction held 8 bases outside the gene matches. Stated treatment: roughly 10-day PBMC culture with coronavirus spike peptide pools or control peptides (ViraFEST assay). Study outcomes and limitations: In median terms, SARS-CoV-2-reactive clonotypes went from approximately 21 to 40, a nonsignificant rise.

Sequenced sample: CD4+ T cells from blood, cultured in vitro. V gene TRBV11-3 combines with J gene TRBJ2-7, with 9 bases that match TRBD2. The receptor was isolated from a human donor who had recovered from COVID-19. CDR3 in amino acids: CASSVGLAPGYEQYF. The CDR3 coding sequence is TGTGCCAGCAGCGTAGGACTAGCGCCGGGCTACGAGCAGTACTTC.